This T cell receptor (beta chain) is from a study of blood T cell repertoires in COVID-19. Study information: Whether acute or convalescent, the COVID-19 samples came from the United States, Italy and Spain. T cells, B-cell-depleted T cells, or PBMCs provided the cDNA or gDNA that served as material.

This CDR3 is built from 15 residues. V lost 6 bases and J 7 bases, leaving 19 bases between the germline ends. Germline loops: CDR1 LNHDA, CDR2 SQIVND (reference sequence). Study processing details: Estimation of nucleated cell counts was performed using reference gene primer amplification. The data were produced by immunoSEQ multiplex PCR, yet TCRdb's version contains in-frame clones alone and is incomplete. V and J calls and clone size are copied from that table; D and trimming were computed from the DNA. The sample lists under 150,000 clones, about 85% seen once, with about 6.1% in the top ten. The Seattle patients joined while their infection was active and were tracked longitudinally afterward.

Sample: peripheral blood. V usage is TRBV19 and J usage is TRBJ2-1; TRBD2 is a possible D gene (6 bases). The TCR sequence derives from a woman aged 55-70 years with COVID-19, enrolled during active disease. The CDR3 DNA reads TGTGCCAGTAGAGATACTAGTGGGGGGATTAATGAGCAGTTCTTC. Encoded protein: CASRDTSGGINEQFF.